These 29 T cell receptor beta chains share one sample of origin, sequenced in a study of blood T cell repertoires in COVID-19 (dated by TCRdb to 2018 to 2021). The library was built by means of the immunoSEQ multiplex PCR assay. TCRdb carries this immuneACCESS record with in-frame sequences only. Its versions omit some clonotypes, under half of them owing to an unresolved V gene in the studies checked, with the rest unexplained. The sample contains nearly 110,000 clones, about 80% of them found a single time. The ten largest clones capture around 4.4% of the sample. Specimen: peripheral blood. Receptors originate from a man between 70 and 80 years old with acute or convalescent COVID-19.

The J gene is TRBJ1-3, the V gene TRBV11-2; D possibly corresponds to TRBD1 (6 bases). The CDR3 totals 14 residues. In germline, CDR1 is SGHAT, CDR2 FQNNGV. V was cut by 8 bases and J by 0 bases, with 11 bases left in between. DNA of the CDR3: TGTGCCAGCTCCGCAGGGGACTCTGGAAACACCATATATTTT. It specifies CASSAGDSGNTIYF.

The chain is built from TRBV7-8 and TRBJ1-2; tentatively, D is TRBD1 (5 bases). V was clipped by 2 bases and J by 2 bases, with 12 bases between them. CDR3 length: 15 amino acids. In germline, CDR1 is SGHVS, CDR2 FQNEAQ. CDR3 bases: TGTGCCAGCAGCTTAATTGGGGCTGGGAACTATGGCTACACCTTC. Protein: CASSLIGAGNYGYTF.

The chain links TRBV5-1 to TRBJ1-4, with D unclear. Germline CDR1 SGHRS, CDR2 YFSETQ. This CDR3 has 15 amino acids. The V gene lost 2 bases and the J gene lost 3 bases, with 11 bases spanning the gap. The CDR3 here is CASSFRAGPNEKLFF. The CDR3 DNA follows: TGCGCCAGCAGCTTTAGAGCAGGTCCTAATGAAAAACTGTTTTTT.

The CDR3 spells CASSLLQGSYEQYF. The CDR3 region has the DNA TGTGCCAGCAGCTTATTACAGGGGTCCTACGAGCAGTACTTC. The chain employs TRBV7-8 and TRBJ2-7; 7 bases align to TRBD1. V shed 2 bases, J shed 1 base, and the junction held 2 bases outside the gene matches. The V gene's germline CDR1 is SGHVS and CDR2 FQNEAQ. The CDR3 is 14 residues long.

CDR3 sequence (DNA): TGTGCCAGCAGCTTAGGCGGGGGGGCTACCGGGGAGCTGTTTTTT. This gives the protein CASSLGGGATGELFF. The chain has TRBV7-8 and TRBJ2-2; the match to TRBD2 covers 9 bases. This CDR3 spans 15 amino acids. With V trimmed by 1 base and J by 5 bases, 2 bases remained unmatched. Looked up from germline, CDR1 is SGHVS and CDR2 is FQNEAQ.

This sequence joins TRBV19 and TRBJ2-3, with 12 bases identical to TRBD2. CDR3 length equals 17 residues. V shed 6 bases and J 3 bases; nucleotides not matched to a gene: 10. CDR1 LNHDA and CDR2 SQIVND come from the germline V gene (reference sequence). The CDR3 loop is CASRRLAGASRTDTQYF. DNA for the CDR3: TGTGCCAGTAGGCGACTAGCGGGGGCCTCGCGGACAGATACGCAGTATTTT.

This sequence joins TRBV7-9 and TRBJ1-2; no clear D. The CDR3 covers 14 residues. With 5 bases removed from V and 0 bases from J, the gap between germline ends came to 10 bases. The V gene's germline CDR1 is SEHNR and CDR2 FQNEAQ (reference sequence). CDR3 in DNA: TGTGCCAGCAGCCCCCCCGAGACTAACTATGGCTACACCTTC. Translation: CASSPPETNYGYTF.

The J gene is TRBJ2-1, the V gene TRBV14; 11 nucleotides agree with TRBD2. Germline values: CDR1 SGHDN, CDR2 FVKESK. The CDR3 is 14 residues long. With 4 bases clipped from V and 9 bases from J, the junction kept 5 bases outside the gene matches. CDR3 coding DNA: TGTGCCAGCAGCCCTAGCGGGGGGCAGGGTGAGCAGTTCTTC. Its protein is CASSPSGGQGEQFF.

J is TRBJ2-5 and V is TRBV24-1, with 7 positions matching TRBD1. V was pared by 3 bases and J by 2 bases, with 5 bases of the junction left unmatched. The CDR3 totals 15 residues. Germline assignment: CDR1 KGHDR and CDR2 SFDVKD. CDR3: CATSDARQGQETQYF. In nucleotides, the CDR3 is TGTGCCACCAGTGATGCCCGACAGGGACAAGAGACCCAGTACTTC.

This chain joins TRBV5-1 and TRBJ2-5, with D possibly being TRBD2 (6 bases). CDR3 length: 15 amino acids. Germline V gene data show CDR1 as SGHRS and CDR2 as YFSETQ. The ends were cut back, 4 bases at V and 4 bases at J, with 17 bases in the middle. CDR3 nucleotides: TGCGCCAGCAGCCTGGGGACTCTCGGGGGAGAGACCCAGTACTTC. Amino acids: CASSLGTLGGETQYF.

This clone appeared a single time. The J gene is TRBJ1-3, the V gene TRBV27; D is perhaps TRBD1 (5 bases). This CDR3 has 14 amino acids. CDR1 and CDR2 (germline): MNHEY, SMNVEV (reference sequence). V lost 4 bases and J lost 2, with 9 bases in between. The CDR3 region has the DNA TGTGCCAGCAGTTCCAGGGATGCTGGAAACACCATATATTTT. Its protein is CASSSRDAGNTIYF.

The genes are TRBV5-1 and TRBJ1-2; 9 bases are a match to TRBD1. This CDR3 contains 13 residues. The trim removed 5 bases at V and 13 bases at J, leaving 12 bases unmatched. Germline V gene data show CDR1 as SGHRS and CDR2 as YFSETQ. In nucleotides, the CDR3 is TGCGCCAGCAGTAGCGGACAGGGGCGTATAGGCACCTTC. Its protein is CASSSGQGRIGTF.

As regards this clone: Sequence at one end of the junction differs from germline and may be a read error. This rearrangement joins TRBV7-7 to TRBJ2-1; tentative D call: TRBD2 (5 bases). The CDR3 is 14 residues long. CDR1 and CDR2 from the germline V gene are SSHAT and FNYEAQ (reference sequence). The CDR3 region has the DNA TGTGCTAGCAGCTTAGTGGGCGGAGGTGATGAGCAGTTCTTC. This translates into CASSLVGGGDEQFF. Using reference TRBV7-7 and TRBJ2-1 for the parts outside the CDR3, the full variable domain is GAGVSQSPRYKVTKRGQDVTLRCDPISSHATLYWYQQALGQGPEFLTYFNYEAQPDKSGLPSDRFSAERPEGSISTLTIQRTEQRDSAMYRCASSLVGGGDEQFFGPGTRLTVL.

This rearrangement joins TRBV27 to TRBJ1-2; D is possibly TRBD1 (5 bases). V gave up 4 bases and J gave up 2 bases, with 8 bases separating them. This CDR3 has 13 amino acids. Germline V gene lookup returns CDR1 MNHEY and CDR2 SMNVEV (reference sequence). The DNA of the CDR3 is TGTGCCAGCAGTTCCAGGGAAAACTATGGCTACACCTTC. It is translated as CASSSRENYGYTF.

About this clone itself: In the same sample, other DNA sequences code for this CDR3. The genes are TRBV5-1 and TRBJ1-2, with TRBD1 matching over 8 bases. The length of the CDR3 is 13 residues. The germline V gene encodes CDR1 SGHRS and CDR2 YFSETQ. J gave up 5 bases and V 5 bases, and 5 bases lay outside the gene matches. This chain's CDR3 is CASRPTGDYGYTF. DNA of the CDR3: TGCGCCAGCAGACCGACAGGGGATTATGGCTACACCTTC.

The J gene is TRBJ2-3, the V gene TRBV5-1; a weak D match, TRBD2 (6 bases). The germline gives CDR1 SGHRS, CDR2 YFSETQ. Trimming cost V 1 base and J 1 base, with 10 bases left between them. This CDR3 is 15 amino acids long. The CDR3 protein is CASSLIGLRTDTQYF. The DNA of the CDR3 is TGCGCCAGCAGCTTGATCGGACTACGCACAGATACGCAGTATTTT.

The chain uses TRBV2 and TRBJ1-3, with D hard to call. Trimming left V 10 bases short and J 2 bases short, with 12 bases between. CDR1 SNHLY and CDR2 FYNNEI come from the germline V gene. This CDR3 comprises 13 residues. Here the CDR3 reads CAIRREPGNTIYF. Here the CDR3 DNA reads TGTGCCATAAGGCGGGAACCTGGAAACACCATATATTTT.

J is TRBJ2-1 and V is TRBV10-2, with a possible D match to TRBD2 (5 bases). V lost 6 bases to trimming and J lost 9 bases, with 15 bases between them. CDR1 is WSHSY, CDR2 SAAADI, per germline. CDR3 length equals 13 residues. The CDR3 spells CASSLFSEGEQFF. The CDR3 DNA reads TGCGCCAGCAGCCTCTTTAGTGAGGGTGAGCAGTTCTTC.

This sequence joins TRBV7-2 and TRBJ2-3, with 11 nucleotides matching TRBD1. Germline-derived CDR1 and CDR2 are SGHTA and FQGNSA. V gave up 5 bases and J gave up 2 bases; unmatched junction bases: 9. The CDR3 spans 17 residues. The CDR3 DNA reads TGTGCCAGCAGCCCCCGGACAGGGGGCTATCTCACAGATACGCAGTATTTT. This codes for CASSPRTGGYLTDTQYF.

The V and J genes are TRBV14 and TRBJ2-7; the match to TRBD1 covers 10 bases. The V gene's germline CDR1 is SGHDN and CDR2 FVKESK. The CDR3 covers 14 residues. Trimming took 5 bases from V and 5 from J; bases not matched to a gene: 6. The DNA of the CDR3 is TGTGCCAGCAGCTCGACAGGGGGCCAAGACGAGCAGTACTTC. Its translation: CASSSTGGQDEQYF.

A single count supports this clone. The chain recombines TRBV7-8 with TRBJ1-3; 8 nucleotides match TRBD1. Per the germline V gene, CDR1 is SGHVS and CDR2 is FQNEAQ. With V trimmed by 6 bases and J by 4 bases, 8 bases remained unmatched. The CDR3 has 15 amino acids. The CDR3 sequence is CASSEQGVAGNTIYF. In DNA form, the CDR3 reads TGTGCCAGCAGTGAACAGGGGGTGGCAGGAAACACCATATATTTT.

The V and J genes are TRBV24-1 and TRBJ1-2; D is ambiguous. Germline assignment: CDR1 KGHDR and CDR2 SFDVKD. The length of the CDR3 is 12 residues. V shed 2 bases and J shed 13 bases, with 13 bases lying between them. CDR3: CATSDSTSRFTF. Here the CDR3 DNA reads TGTGCCACCAGTGATTCGACAAGCAGGTTCACCTTC.

This clone has a single count. CDR3 in amino acids: CASSLDRGDTEAFF. The CDR3, as DNA: TGTGCCAGCAGTTTAGACAGGGGTGACACTGAAGCTTTCTTT. The chain uses TRBV2 and TRBJ1-1; 8 nucleotides line up with TRBD1. The CDR3 length is 14 residues. Trimming removed 5 bases from V and 3 bases from J; junction bases left unmatched: 5. Germline V lookup: CDR1 SNHLY, CDR2 FYNNEI.

V gene TRBV15 combines with J gene TRBJ1-5; D is uncertain. Between the trimmed V and J ends, which lost 5 bases and 3 bases, there was a span of 8 bases. Looked up from germline, CDR1 is LNHNV and CDR2 is YYDKDF (reference sequence). This CDR3 has 13 amino acids. The CDR3 protein is CATSVQFNQPQHF. In DNA form, the CDR3 reads TGTGCCACCAGCGTACAGTTCAATCAGCCCCAGCATTTT. The variable domain in full, with the rest retrieved from reference TRBV15 and TRBJ1-5, is DAMVIQNPRYQVTQFGKPVTLSCSQTLNHNVMYWYQQKSSQAPKLLFHYYDKDFNNEADTPDNFQSRRPNTSFCFLDIRSPGLGDTAMYLCATSVQFNQPQHFGDGTRLSIL.

V and J are TRBV6-4 and TRBJ1-2; D ambiguous. Trimming stripped 0 bases from V and 8 bases from J, with 10 bases between. This CDR3 is 13 amino acids long. Germline CDR1 is MRHNA and CDR2 is SNTAGT. Written as DNA, the CDR3 is TGTGCCAGCAGTGACTCCCCCCTCCGGGGCTACACCTTC. Residues: CASSDSPLRGYTF.

This clone was seen a single time. The chain couples TRBV5-4 to TRBJ2-1; D perhaps matches TRBD2 (5 bases). Trimming removed 4 bases at V and 0 bases at J, with 11 bases between. The CDR3 has 15 amino acids. Germline V gives CDR1 SGHNT, CDR2 YYREEE (reference sequence). In nucleotides, the CDR3 is TGTGCCAGCAGCCCAGGAGGCGGCTCCTACAATGAGCAGTTCTTC. It specifies CASSPGGGSYNEQFF.

This clone has ten or more counts. V and J are TRBV10-1 and TRBJ2-5; perhaps TRBD2 as D (7 bases). This CDR3 is built from 14 residues. Between the trimmed V and J ends, which lost 5 bases and 5 bases, there was a span of 15 bases. The V gene's germline CDR1 is WNHNN and CDR2 SYGVQD (reference sequence). Here the CDR3 reads CASSSGGAGETQYF. The CDR3 DNA reads TGCGCCAGCAGTTCGGGGGGCGCGGGGGAGACCCAGTACTTC.

The V and J genes are TRBV13 and TRBJ1-1; 7 bases agree with TRBD1. Germline-derived CDR1 and CDR2 are PRHDT and FYEKMQ (reference sequence). The CDR3 contains 12 residues. The ends lost 4 bases at V and 10 bases at J; junction bases unmatched: 6. The CDR3 DNA sequence: TGTGCCAGCAGCTGGGACAGATTGGCAGCTTTCTTT. Protein product: CASSWDRLAAFF.

The rearrangement links TRBV7-3 to TRBJ1-5; 8 bases are shared with TRBD1. CDR3 length: 13 residues. J gave up 5 bases and V 8 bases, and 5 bases lay outside the gene matches. Germline V CDR1 and CDR2: SGHTA, FQGTGA. CDR3: CASAPTGDQPQHF. The DNA for the CDR3 is TGTGCCAGCGCCCCGACAGGGGATCAGCCCCAGCATTTT.